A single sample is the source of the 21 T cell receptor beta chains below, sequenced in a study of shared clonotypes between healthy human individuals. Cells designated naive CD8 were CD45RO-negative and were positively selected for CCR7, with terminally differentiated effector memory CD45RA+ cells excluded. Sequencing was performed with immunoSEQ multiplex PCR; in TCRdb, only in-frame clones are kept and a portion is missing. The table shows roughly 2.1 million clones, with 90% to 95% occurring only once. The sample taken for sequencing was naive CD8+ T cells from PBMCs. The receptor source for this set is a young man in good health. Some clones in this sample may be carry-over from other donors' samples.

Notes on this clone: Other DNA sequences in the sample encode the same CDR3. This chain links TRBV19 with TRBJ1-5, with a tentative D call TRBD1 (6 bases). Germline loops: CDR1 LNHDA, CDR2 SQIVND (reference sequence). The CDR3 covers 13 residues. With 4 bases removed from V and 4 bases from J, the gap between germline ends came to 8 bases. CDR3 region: CASSRTVNQPQHF. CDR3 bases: TGTGCCAGTAGTAGGACAGTAAATCAGCCCCAGCATTTT.

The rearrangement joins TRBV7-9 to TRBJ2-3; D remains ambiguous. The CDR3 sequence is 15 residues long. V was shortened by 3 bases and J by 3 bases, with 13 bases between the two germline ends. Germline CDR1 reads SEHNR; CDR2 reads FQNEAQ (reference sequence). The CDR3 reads CASSFPGNTTDTQYF. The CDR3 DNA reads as TGTGCCAGCAGCTTCCCCGGCAATACTACAGATACGCAGTATTTT.

CDR3 in amino acids: CASSLSGSITDTQYF. CDR3 nucleotide sequence: TGTGCCAGCAGTTTATCCGGGAGTATCACAGATACGCAGTATTTT. This chain joins TRBV27 and TRBJ2-3; TRBD2 is a possible D gene (6 bases). The germline gives CDR1 MNHEY, CDR2 SMNVEV (reference sequence). CDR3 length: 15 amino acids. The V end was cut by 0 bases, the J end by 2 bases, with 9 bases between.

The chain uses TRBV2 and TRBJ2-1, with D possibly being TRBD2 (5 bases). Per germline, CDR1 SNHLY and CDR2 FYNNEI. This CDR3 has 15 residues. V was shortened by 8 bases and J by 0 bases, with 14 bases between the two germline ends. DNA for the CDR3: TGTGCCAGCTTAAGGGAGCTCGACTCCTACAATGAGCAGTTCTTC. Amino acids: CASLRELDSYNEQFF.

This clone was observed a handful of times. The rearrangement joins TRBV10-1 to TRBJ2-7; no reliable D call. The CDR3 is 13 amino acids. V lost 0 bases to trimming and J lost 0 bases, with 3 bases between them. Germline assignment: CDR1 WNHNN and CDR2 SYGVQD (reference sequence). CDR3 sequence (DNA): TGCGCCAGCAGTGAGTCGGTCTCCTACGAGCAGTACTTC. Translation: CASSESVSYEQYF.

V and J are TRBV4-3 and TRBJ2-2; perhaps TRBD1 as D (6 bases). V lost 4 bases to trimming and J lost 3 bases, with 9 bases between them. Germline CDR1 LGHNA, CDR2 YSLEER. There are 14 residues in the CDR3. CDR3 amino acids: CASSRNRDTGELFF. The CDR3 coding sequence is TGCGCCAGCAGCCGAAACAGGGACACCGGGGAGCTGTTTTTT.

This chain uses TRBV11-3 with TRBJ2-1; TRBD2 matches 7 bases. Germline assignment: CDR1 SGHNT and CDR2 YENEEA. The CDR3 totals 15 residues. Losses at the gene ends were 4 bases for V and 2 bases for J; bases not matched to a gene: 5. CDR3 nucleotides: TGTGCCAGCAGCTATACTAGCGCCGCCTACAATGAGCAGTTCTTC. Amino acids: CASSYTSAAYNEQFF.

CDR3 coding DNA: TGCGCCAGTACACCTATCCCCGCAACTAATGAAAAACTGTTTTTT. Its protein is CASTPIPATNEKLFF. The chain couples TRBV10-1 to TRBJ1-4, with D unresolved. The CDR3 spans 15 residues. CDR1 is WNHNN, CDR2 SYGVQD, per germline (reference sequence). The ends were cut back, 9 bases at V and 0 bases at J, with 14 bases in the middle.

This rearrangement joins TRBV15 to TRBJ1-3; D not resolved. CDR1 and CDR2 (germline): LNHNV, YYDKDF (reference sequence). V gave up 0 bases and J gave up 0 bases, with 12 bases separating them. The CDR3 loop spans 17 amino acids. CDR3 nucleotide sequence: TGTGCCACCAGCAGAGATGGGGAGGGCCACTCTGGAAACACCATATATTTT. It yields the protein CATSRDGEGHSGNTIYF.

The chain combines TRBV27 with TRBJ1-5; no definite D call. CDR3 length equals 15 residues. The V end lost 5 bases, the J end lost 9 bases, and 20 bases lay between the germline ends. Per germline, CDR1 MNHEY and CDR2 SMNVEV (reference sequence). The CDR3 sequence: CASSPYPGTLPPQHF. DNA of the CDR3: TGTGCCAGCAGTCCTTACCCGGGAACACTGCCGCCCCAGCATTTT.

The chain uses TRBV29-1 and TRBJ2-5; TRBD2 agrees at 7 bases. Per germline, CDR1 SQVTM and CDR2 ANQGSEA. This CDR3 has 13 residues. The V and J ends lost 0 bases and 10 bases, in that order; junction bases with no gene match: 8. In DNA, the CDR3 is TGCAGCGTTGAAGACGTAGGGAGGGACGACCAGTACTTC. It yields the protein CSVEDVGRDDQYF.

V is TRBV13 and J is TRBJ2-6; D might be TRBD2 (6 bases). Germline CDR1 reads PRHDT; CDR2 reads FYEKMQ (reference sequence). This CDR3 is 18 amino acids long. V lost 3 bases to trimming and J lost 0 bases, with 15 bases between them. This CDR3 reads CASSFGSGPSSGANVLTF. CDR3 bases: TGTGCCAGCAGCTTCGGGAGCGGTCCTTCCTCTGGGGCCAACGTCCTGACTTTC.

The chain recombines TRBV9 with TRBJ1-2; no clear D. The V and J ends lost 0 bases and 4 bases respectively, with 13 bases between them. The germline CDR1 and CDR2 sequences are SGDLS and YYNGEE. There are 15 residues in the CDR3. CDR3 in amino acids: CASSVDSGVSYGYTF. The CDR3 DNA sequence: TGTGCCAGCAGCGTAGATAGTGGGGTATCCTATGGCTACACCTTC.

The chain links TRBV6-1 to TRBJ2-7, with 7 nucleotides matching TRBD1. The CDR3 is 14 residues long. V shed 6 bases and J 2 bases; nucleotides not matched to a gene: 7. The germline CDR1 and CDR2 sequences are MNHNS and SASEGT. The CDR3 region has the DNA TGTGCCAGCAGCTCCCGGGACAGTACCTACGAGCAGTACTTC. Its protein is CASSSRDSTYEQYF.

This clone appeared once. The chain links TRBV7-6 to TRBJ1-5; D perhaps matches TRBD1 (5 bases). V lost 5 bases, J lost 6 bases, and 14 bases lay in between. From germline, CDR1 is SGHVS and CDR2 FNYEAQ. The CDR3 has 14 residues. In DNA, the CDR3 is TGTGCCAGCAGCCCGGACATAGGGACTCAGCCCCAGCATTTT. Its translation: CASSPDIGTQPQHF. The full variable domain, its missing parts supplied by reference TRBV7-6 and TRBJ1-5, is GAGVSQSPRYKVTKRGQDVALRCDPISGHVSLYWYRQALGQGPEFLTYFNYEAQQDKSGLPNDRFSAERPEGSISTLTIQRTEQRDSAMYRCASSPDIGTQPQHFGDGTRLSIL.

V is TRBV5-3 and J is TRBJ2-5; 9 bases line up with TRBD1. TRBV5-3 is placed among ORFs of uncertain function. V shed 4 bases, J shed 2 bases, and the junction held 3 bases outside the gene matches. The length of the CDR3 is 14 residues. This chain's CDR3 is CARSVTGGQETQYF. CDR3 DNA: TGTGCCAGAAGCGTGACAGGGGGGCAAGAGACCCAGTACTTC.

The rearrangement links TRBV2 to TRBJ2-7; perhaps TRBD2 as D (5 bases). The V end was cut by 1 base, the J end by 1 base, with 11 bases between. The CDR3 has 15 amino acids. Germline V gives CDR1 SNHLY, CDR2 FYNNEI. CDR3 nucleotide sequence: TGTGCCAGCAGTGAAGGGGGAGAGTGGTCCTACGAGCAGTACTTC. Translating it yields CASSEGGEWSYEQYF.

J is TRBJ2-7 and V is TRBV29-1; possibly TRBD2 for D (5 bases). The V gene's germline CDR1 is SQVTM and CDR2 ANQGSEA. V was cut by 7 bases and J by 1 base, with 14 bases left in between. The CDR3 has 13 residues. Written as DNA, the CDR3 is TGCAGCGCATGCAACCCGGGGTCCTACGAGCAGTACTTC. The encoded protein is CSACNPGSYEQYF.

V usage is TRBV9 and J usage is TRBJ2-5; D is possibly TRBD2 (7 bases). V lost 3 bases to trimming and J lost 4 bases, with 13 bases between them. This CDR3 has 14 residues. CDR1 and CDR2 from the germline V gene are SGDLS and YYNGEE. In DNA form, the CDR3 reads TGTGCCAGCAGCGAGGGGGGGACCCCAGAGACCCAGTACTTC. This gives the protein CASSEGGTPETQYF.

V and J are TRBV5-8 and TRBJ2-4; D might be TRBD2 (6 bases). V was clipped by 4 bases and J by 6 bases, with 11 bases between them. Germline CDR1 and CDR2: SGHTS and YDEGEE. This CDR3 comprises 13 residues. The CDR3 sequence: CASSPAGLNIQYF. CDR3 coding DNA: TGTGCCAGCAGCCCTGCGGGGCTAAACATTCAGTACTTC.

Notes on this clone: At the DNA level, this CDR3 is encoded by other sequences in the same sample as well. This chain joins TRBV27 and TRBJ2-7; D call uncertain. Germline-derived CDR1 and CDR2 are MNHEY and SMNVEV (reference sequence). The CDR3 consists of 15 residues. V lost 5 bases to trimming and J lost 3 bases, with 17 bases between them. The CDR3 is CASSLSSDASYEQYF. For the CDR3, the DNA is TGTGCCAGCAGTCTCTCCTCCGACGCCAGCTACGAGCAGTACTTC.